Shown below are 13 T cell receptor beta chains from a single sample sequenced in a study of T-cell reconstitution after alpha-beta-depleted transplantation in children. Unique molecular identifiers were incorporated into the prepared TCRbeta library. TCRdb recomputed calls from the PCR reads with MiXCR, one row per CDR3 protein. This table has about 580,000 distinct CDR3 sequences, approximately 30% appearing once. This material consisted of PBMCs, taken before TCRalphabeta/CD19-depleted stem cell transplant. Source of these receptors: a boy under two years old with Wiskott-Aldrich syndrome, due to receive a stem cell transplant.

The V call is TRBV10-3, the J call TRBJ2-3; 8 bases align to TRBD2. From germline, CDR1 is ENHRY and CDR2 SYGVKD. The CDR3 is 17 residues long. V lost 0 bases to trimming and J lost 1 base; unmatched junction nucleotides: 6. The CDR3 spells CAISESTLAGGTDTQYF. Written as DNA, the CDR3 is TGTGCCATCAGTGAGTCAACCCTAGCGGGTGGCACAGATACGCAGTATTTT.

The chain uses TRBV29-1 and TRBJ2-5; D might be TRBD1 (6 bases). Germline lookup yields CDR1 SQVTM and CDR2 ANQGSEA. Trimming left V 3 bases short and J 9 bases short, with 14 bases between. This CDR3 is built from 12 residues. CDR3 DNA: TGCAGCGTTGAGGCAACAGGGACGGCCCAGTACTTC. It yields the protein CSVEATGTAQYF. Variable domain in full (rest from reference TRBV29-1 and TRBJ2-5): SAVISQKPSRDICQRGTSLTIQCQVDSQVTMMFWYRQQPGQSLTLIATANQGSEATYESGFVIDKFPISRPNLTFSTLTVSNMSPEDSSIYLCSVEATGTAQYFGPGTRLLVL.

The rearrangement links TRBV5-1 to TRBJ2-7, with 10 bases aligning to TRBD2. The CDR3 is 16 amino acids. Unmatched junction bases numbered 11, after V lost 5 bases and J lost 3 bases. The germline V gene encodes CDR1 SGHRS and CDR2 YFSETQ. CDR3 in amino acids: CASSRGSASGSYEQYF. DNA for the CDR3: TGCGCCAGCAGTCGAGGGTCAGCTAGCGGGAGCTACGAGCAGTACTTC. Combining the CDR3 with reference TRBV5-1 and TRBJ2-7 gives the whole variable domain KAGVTQTPRYLIKTRGQQVTLSCSPISGHRSVSWYQQTPGQGLQFLFEYFSETQRNKGNFPGRFSGRQFSNSRSEMNVSTLELGDSALYLCASSRGSASGSYEQYFGPGTRLTVT.

This clonotype was seen only a few times. This chain links TRBV10-3 with TRBJ2-1; possibly TRBD2 for D (5 bases). Germline-derived CDR1 and CDR2 are ENHRY and SYGVKD. V was shortened by 4 bases and J by 9 bases, with 13 bases between the two germline ends. The CDR3 is 13 amino acids. The CDR3 region has the DNA TGTGCCATCAGTGTACTAGAAGCCAGTGAGCAGTTCTTC. Its translation: CAISVLEASEQFF.

This clonotype came up a few times. The chain recombines TRBV10-3 with TRBJ1-3; 9 bases fit TRBD1. CDR3 size: 13 residues. Germline V gene sequence: CDR1 ENHRY, CDR2 SYGVKD. V gave up 7 bases and J gave up 4 bases; unmatched junction bases: 2. The CDR3 is CAITTGGGNTIYF. In nucleotides, the CDR3 is TGTGCCATCACGACAGGGGGGGGAAACACCATATATTTT.

The genes are TRBV5-1 and TRBJ1-1, with D perhaps matching TRBD1 (6 bases). The CDR3 runs to 15 residues. The V end was cut by 0 bases, the J end by 4 bases, with 13 bases between. Germline V gives CDR1 SGHRS, CDR2 YFSETQ. The CDR3 nucleotides read TGCGCCAGCAGCTTGGTATCTCACAGGGTCACTGAAGCTTTCTTT. Its translation is CASSLVSHRVTEAFF.

The chain employs TRBV5-1 and TRBJ2-7, with D possibly matching TRBD1 (6 bases). V was trimmed by 7 bases and J by 1 base, leaving 18 bases between them. The CDR3 is 15 amino acids. CDR1 is SGHRS, CDR2 YFSETQ, per germline. CDR3 in DNA: TGCGCCAGCGTTAAGGACAGCGCGTCTTCCTACGAGCAGTACTTC. This translates into CASVKDSASSYEQYF.

The table lists this clonotype with a few counts. CDR3 in amino acids: CASSVAGGPNSPLHF. DNA of the CDR3: TGTGCCAGCAGCGTCGCGGGGGGCCCGAATTCACCCCTCCACTTT. The V and J genes are TRBV9 and TRBJ1-6; D may be TRBD1 (6 bases). Germline CDR1 reads SGDLS; CDR2 reads YYNGEE. V lost 2 bases and J 7 bases, leaving 13 bases between the germline ends. The CDR3 consists of 15 residues. The variable domain in full, completed from reference TRBV9 and TRBJ1-6, reads DSGVTQTPKHLITATGQRVTLRCSPRSGDLSVYWYQQSLDQGLQFLIQYYNGEERAKGNILERFSAQQFPDLHSELNLSSLELGDSALYFCASSVAGGPNSPLHFGNGTRLTVT.

CDR3 amino acids: CAISGPVAGGVYEQYF. CDR3 DNA: TGTGCCATCAGTGGACCCGTAGCGGGAGGGGTGTACGAGCAGTACTTC. The chain uses TRBV10-3 and TRBJ2-7, with 11 bases aligning to TRBD2. The germline CDR1 and CDR2 sequences are ENHRY and SYGVKD. V shed 4 bases and J 4 bases; nucleotides not matched to a gene: 9. There are 16 residues in the CDR3.

In regard to this clonotype: Mismatch with germline at one junction end may stem from a read error. CDR3 DNA sequence: TGCTGTGCTAGAGATAAGGGGCTAGCGGGAGTAAGGGAGACCCAGTACTTC. Its protein product is CCARDKGLAGVRETQYF. The rearrangement links TRBV20-1 to TRBJ2-5, with 10 bases matching TRBD2. The germline V gene has CDR1 DFQATT and CDR2 SNEGSKA (reference sequence). The CDR3 spans 17 residues.

The chain is built from TRBV5-6 and TRBJ2-2; D remains ambiguous. Germline V gives CDR1 SGHDT, CDR2 YYEEEE. CDR3 length: 15 amino acids. Trimming shortened V by 4 bases and J by 3 bases, and 13 bases separated the two germline ends. CDR3 sequence (DNA): TGTGCCAGCAGCGCGCCTTTTCGGGACACCGGGGAGCTGTTTTTT. This translates into CASSAPFRDTGELFF.

CDR3 in amino acids: CSARDPRAMHTGELFF. The CDR3 nucleotides are TGCAGTGCTAGAGATCCTAGGGCCATGCACACCGGGGAGCTGTTTTTT. The genes are TRBV20-1 and TRBJ2-2, with D hard to call. CDR3 length: 16 amino acids. Germline CDR1 and CDR2: DFQATT and SNEGSKA (reference sequence). The V end lost 0 bases, the J end lost 3 bases, and 14 bases lay between the germline ends.

The rearrangement uses TRBV12-3 or TRBV12-4 and TRBJ1-2; 9 bases align to TRBD1. V shed 6 bases, J shed 9 bases, and the junction held 8 bases outside the gene matches. CDR3 size: 13 residues. CDR3 bases: TGTGCCAGCAGCCCGGGACAGGGTGGAAGCTACACCTTC. Translation gives CASSPGQGGSYTF.